This entry lists 14 T cell receptor beta chains sequenced from one sample in a study of T cell changes during pregnancy in multiple sclerosis. TCRdb's copy holds only in-frame clones and misses some; the assay was immunoSEQ multiplex PCR. This table has more than 80,000 clones, roughly 90% appearing once. Sample: peripheral blood, taken in the first trimester of pregnancy. These receptors were obtained from a female donor with multiple sclerosis, enrolled in a pregnancy study.

The chain combines TRBV5-5 with TRBJ2-1, with D unresolved. Germline values: CDR1 SGHKS, CDR2 YYEKEE (reference sequence). The CDR3 consists of 14 residues. Trimming took off 2 bases at V and 6 bases at J, with 12 bases between the two ends. This CDR3 is CASSLDLVPNEQFF. The CDR3 nucleotides are TGTGCCAGCAGCTTAGATTTAGTCCCCAATGAGCAGTTCTTC.

The V gene is TRBV2, the J gene TRBJ2-3; TRBD2 matches 10 bases. CDR3 length: 16 residues. Looked up from germline, CDR1 is SNHLY and CDR2 is FYNNEI. V lost 4 bases to trimming and J lost 1 base; unmatched junction nucleotides: 5. CDR3 residues: CASSAIGLAGTDTQYF. CDR3 DNA sequence: TGTGCCAGCAGTGCTATTGGACTAGCGGGCACAGATACGCAGTATTTT.

This rearrangement joins TRBV7-2 to TRBJ1-5, with 10 nucleotides matching TRBD1. V gave up 3 bases and J gave up 7 bases; unmatched junction bases: 3. Per the germline V gene, CDR1 is SGHTA and CDR2 is FQGNSA. CDR3 size: 14 residues. Here the CDR3 reads CASSLGDRGQPQHF. For the CDR3, the DNA is TGTGCCAGCAGCTTGGGGGACAGGGGACAGCCCCAGCATTTT.

The rearrangement links TRBV9 to TRBJ2-3; TRBD2 matches 9 bases. The germline V gene encodes CDR1 SGDLS and CDR2 YYNGEE. V trimming: 3 bases; J trimming: 0 bases; junction bases outside the gene matches: 5. This CDR3 spans 16 amino acids. The CDR3 loop reads CASSARLAASTDTQYF. The CDR3 DNA is TGTGCCAGCAGCGCGAGACTAGCGGCTAGCACAGATACGCAGTATTTT. Based on the CDR3 plus reference TRBV9 and TRBJ2-3, the full variable domain is DSGVTQTPKHLITATGQRVTLRCSPRSGDLSVYWYQQSLDQGLQFLIQYYNGEERAKGNILERFSAQQFPDLHSELNLSSLELGDSALYFCASSARLAASTDTQYFGPGTRLTVL.

DNA for the CDR3: TGTGCCAGCAGTTCCCCGTCCCAGTACTTC. It specifies CASSSPSQYF. The rearrangement joins TRBV6-7 to TRBJ2-5; D not certain. TRBV6-7 is marked as an open reading frame, function uncertain. Trimming left V 4 bases short and J 9 bases short, with 6 bases between. The CDR3 spans 10 residues.

J is TRBJ1-3 and V is TRBV28; 7 positions agree with TRBD1. The CDR3 runs to 14 residues. CDR1 and CDR2 from the germline V gene are MDHEN and SYDVKM. The ends lost 6 bases at V and 0 bases at J; junction bases unmatched: 2. CDR3 nucleotides: TGTGCCAGCAGCTGGGACAGCTCTGGAAACACCATATATTTT. It is translated as CASSWDSSGNTIYF.

This clone was counted a single time. The chain links TRBV4-3 to TRBJ2-2; 8 nucleotides line up with TRBD2. CDR3 size: 15 residues. The germline V gene has CDR1 LGHNA and CDR2 YSLEER. After removal of 0 bases from V and 6 bases from J, the junction contained 3 bases not matched to a gene. The DNA for the CDR3 is TGCGCCAGCAGCCAAGACCTACTAGCGGCCGGGGAGCTGTTTTTT. Translation: CASSQDLLAAGELFF.

This clone was seen more than once but under ten times. This rearrangement joins TRBV5-1 to TRBJ2-7; D perhaps matches TRBD2 (5 bases). With 4 bases removed from V and 2 bases from J, the gap between germline ends came to 7 bases. From germline, CDR1 is SGHRS and CDR2 YFSETQ. The CDR3 contains 12 residues. The DNA for the CDR3 is TGCGCCAGCAGCCCGGGAACCTACGAGCAGTACTTC. Residues: CASSPGTYEQYF. Full variable domain (missing parts from reference TRBV5-1 and TRBJ2-7): KAGVTQTPRYLIKTRGQQVTLSCSPISGHRSVSWYQQTPGQGLQFLFEYFSETQRNKGNFPGRFSGRQFSNSRSEMNVSTLELGDSALYLCASSPGTYEQYFGPGTRLTVT.

Remarks on this clone: Its ends do not fully match the called genes, so a read error is possible. The chain uses TRBV6-1 and TRBJ2-3; D may be TRBD2 (5 bases). The CDR3 sequence is 16 residues long. Per germline, CDR1 MNHNS and CDR2 SASEGT. This chain's CDR3 is CASSESRLGSKDTQYF. The CDR3 nucleotides read TGTGCCAGCAGTGAAAGTCGATTAGGGAGCAAAGATACGCAGTATTTT.

The chain has TRBV2 and TRBJ2-7, with 9 bases identical to TRBD1. Germline CDR1 is SNHLY and CDR2 is FYNNEI. This CDR3 contains 15 residues. The ends lost 6 bases at V and 2 bases at J; junction bases unmatched: 8. The chain's CDR3 is CASRRDREITYEQYF. CDR3 in DNA: TGTGCCAGCAGGCGGGACAGGGAAATCACCTACGAGCAGTACTTC.

The gene calls are TRBV9 and TRBJ1-1; 10 positions match TRBD1. CDR1 is SGDLS, CDR2 YYNGEE, per germline. The J segment lost 1 base and the V segment lost 3 bases, leaving 6 bases of the junction unmatched. CDR3 length: 16 amino acids. The CDR3 DNA follows: TGTGCCAGCAGCGAAGACAGGGGGCTGGCGAACACTGAAGCTTTCTTT. Translating it yields CASSEDRGLANTEAFF.

CDR3 nucleotides: TGTGCCAGCAGTACAACCGGGACAGAGCTCTACGAGCAGTACTTC. Translation gives CASSTTGTELYEQYF. The chain carries TRBV28 and TRBJ2-7; 7 nucleotides match TRBD1. J lost 3 bases, V lost 5 bases, and 10 bases had no gene match. The CDR3 runs to 15 residues. The germline gives CDR1 MDHEN, CDR2 SYDVKM.

The V and J genes are TRBV7-9 and TRBJ1-5; TRBD1 might be the D (5 bases). Deletions cut 3 bases from V and 5 bases from J, with 14 bases between. The germline CDR1 and CDR2 sequences are SEHNR and FQNEAQ (reference sequence). The CDR3 is 15 amino acids. CDR3 sequence (DNA): TGTGCCAGCAGCTTGTCATCAGGGAATTATCAGCCCCAGCATTTT. Translated, it gives CASSLSSGNYQPQHF.

The rearrangement joins TRBV4-1 to TRBJ1-2; D is undetermined. CDR3 size: 16 residues. Germline CDR1 reads MGHRA; CDR2 reads YSYEKL. Trimming took off 0 bases at V and 4 bases at J, with 15 bases between the two ends. CDR3 residues: CASSQDEVSLRYGYTF. The CDR3 DNA reads as TGCGCCAGCAGCCAAGATGAAGTGAGCCTCCGCTATGGCTACACCTTC.